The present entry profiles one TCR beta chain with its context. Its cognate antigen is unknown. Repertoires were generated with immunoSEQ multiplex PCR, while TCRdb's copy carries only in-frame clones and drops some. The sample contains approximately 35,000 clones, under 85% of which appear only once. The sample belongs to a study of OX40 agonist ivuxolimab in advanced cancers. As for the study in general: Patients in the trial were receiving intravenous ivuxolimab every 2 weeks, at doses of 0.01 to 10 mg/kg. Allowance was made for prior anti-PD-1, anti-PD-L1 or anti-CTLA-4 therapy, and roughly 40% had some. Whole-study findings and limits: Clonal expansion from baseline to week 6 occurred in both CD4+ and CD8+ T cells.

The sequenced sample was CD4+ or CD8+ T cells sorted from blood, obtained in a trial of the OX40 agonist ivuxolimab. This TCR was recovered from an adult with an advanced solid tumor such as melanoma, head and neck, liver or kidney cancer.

DNA of the CDR3: TGCGCCAGCAGCCATGCAAGACAGGGGGACACTGAAGCTTTCTTT. Protein product: CASSHARQGDTEAFF. The chain recombines TRBV4-1 with TRBJ1-1; 9 bases are a match to TRBD1. Germline CDR1 MGHRA, CDR2 YSYEKL. This CDR3 has 15 residues. With V trimmed by 3 bases and J by 3 bases, 5 bases remained unmatched.